This TCR beta chain was sequenced in a study of T cells in Graves' hyperthyroidism and ophthalmopathy. This clonotype was found many times. TCR beta CDR3 region amplification was performed from RNA transcripts. The HTBI primer set served for first-round RT-PCR of the TCR CDR3. Via MiXCR, TCRdb re-called the multiplex PCR reads, giving one row per CDR3 protein. Among about 290,000 distinct CDR3 sequences, more than 15% were seen once, and the ten largest hold 55% to 60%. Trimming cost V 3 bases and J 1 base, with 12 bases left between them. Germline-derived CDR1 and CDR2 are LGHNA and YSLEER. CDR3 size: 15 residues.

Sequencing was done on a sample of blood. V is TRBV4-3 and J is TRBJ1-2; no firm D call. The sequence derives from a woman aged 55 to 70 with Graves' ophthalmopathy. Written as DNA, the CDR3 is TGCGCCAGCAGCCACTCGAGACATGATAACTATGGCTACACCTTC. It yields the protein CASSHSRHDNYGYTF.